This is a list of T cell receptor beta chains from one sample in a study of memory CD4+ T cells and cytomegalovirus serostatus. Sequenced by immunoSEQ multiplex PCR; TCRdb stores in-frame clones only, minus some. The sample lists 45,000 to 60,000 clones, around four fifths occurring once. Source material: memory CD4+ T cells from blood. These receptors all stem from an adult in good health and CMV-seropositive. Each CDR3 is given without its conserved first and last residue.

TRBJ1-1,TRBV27,ASRFTTGGFTEAF
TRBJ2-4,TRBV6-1,ASSGTAKNIQY
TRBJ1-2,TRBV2,ASSIGTNYGYT
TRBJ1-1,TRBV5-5,ASSFAGGRNSEAF
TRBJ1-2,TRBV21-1,ASSKETSGTHGANYGYT
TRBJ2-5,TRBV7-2,ASSFRTPGKETQY
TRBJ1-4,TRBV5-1,ASSPQTGGNEKLF
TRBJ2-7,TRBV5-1,ASSPPERQVLYEQY
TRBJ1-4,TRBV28,ASSLQGNTNEKLF
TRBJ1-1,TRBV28,ASSLGQAKAF
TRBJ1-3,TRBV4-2,ASSPLKRGSGNTIY
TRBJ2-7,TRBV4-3,ASSRTWGYEQY
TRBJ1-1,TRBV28,ASSLTVGNRGSEAF
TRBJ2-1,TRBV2,ASRGTSWANEQF
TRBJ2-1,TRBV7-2,ATRTSGRARFNEQF
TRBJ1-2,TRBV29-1,SVPGGQGMDYGYT
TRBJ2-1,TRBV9,ASSVEASVGEQF
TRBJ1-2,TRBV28,ASRGPINYGYT
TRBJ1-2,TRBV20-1,SSYRDYGYT
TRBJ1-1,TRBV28,ASSKTPVAF
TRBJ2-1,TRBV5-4,ASSPTQRDDEQF
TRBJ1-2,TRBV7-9,ASSLGELRGYT